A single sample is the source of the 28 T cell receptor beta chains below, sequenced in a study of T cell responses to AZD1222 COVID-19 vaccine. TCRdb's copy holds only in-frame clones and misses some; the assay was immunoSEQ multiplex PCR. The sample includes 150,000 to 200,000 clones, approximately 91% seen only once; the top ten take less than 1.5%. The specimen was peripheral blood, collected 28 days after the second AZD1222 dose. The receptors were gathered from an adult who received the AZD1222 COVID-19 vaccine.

The CDR3 coding sequence is TGCGCCAGCAGGATCTCCGGGACGGGTAATGCGGCCCAGTACTTC. Its protein product is CASRISGTGNAAQYF. This rearrangement joins TRBV5-1 to TRBJ2-5; D might be TRBD1 or TRBD2, each matching 5 bases. Per the germline V gene, CDR1 is SGHRS and CDR2 is YFSETQ. V was cut by 5 bases and J by 9 bases, with 23 bases left in between. The CDR3 contains 15 residues.

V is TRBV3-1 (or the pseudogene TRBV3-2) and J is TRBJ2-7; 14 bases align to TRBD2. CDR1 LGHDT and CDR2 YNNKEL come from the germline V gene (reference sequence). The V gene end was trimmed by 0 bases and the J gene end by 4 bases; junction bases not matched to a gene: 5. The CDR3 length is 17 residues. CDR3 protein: CASSQDRGLAGVYEQYF. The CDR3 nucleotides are TGTGCCAGCAGCCAAGATAGGGGACTAGCGGGAGTATACGAGCAGTACTTC.

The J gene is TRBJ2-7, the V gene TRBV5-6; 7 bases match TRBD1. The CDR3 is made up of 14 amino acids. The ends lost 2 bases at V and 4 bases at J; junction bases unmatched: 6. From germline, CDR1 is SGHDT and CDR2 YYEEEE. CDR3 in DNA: TGTGCCAGCAGCTTTGTGGCAGGGGGATACGAGCAGTACTTC. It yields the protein CASSFVAGGYEQYF. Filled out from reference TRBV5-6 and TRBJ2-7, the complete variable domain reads DAGVTQSPTHLIKTRGQQVTLRCSPKSGHDTVSWYQQALGQGPQFIFQYYEEEERQRGNFPDRFSGHQFPNYSSELNVNALLLGDSALYLCASSFVAGGYEQYFGPGTRLTVT.

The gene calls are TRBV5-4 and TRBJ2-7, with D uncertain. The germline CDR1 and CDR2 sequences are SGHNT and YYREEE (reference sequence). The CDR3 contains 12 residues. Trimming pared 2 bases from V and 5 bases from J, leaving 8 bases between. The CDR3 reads CASSLDLHEQYF. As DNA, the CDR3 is TGTGCCAGCAGCTTAGATTTACACGAGCAGTACTTC.

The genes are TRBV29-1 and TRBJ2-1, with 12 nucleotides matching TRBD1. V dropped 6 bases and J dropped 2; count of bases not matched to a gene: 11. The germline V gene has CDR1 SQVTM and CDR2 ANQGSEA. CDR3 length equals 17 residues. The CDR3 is CSVMGQGASKTYNEQFF. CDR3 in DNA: TGCAGCGTCATGGGACAGGGGGCGAGTAAAACCTACAATGAGCAGTTCTTC.

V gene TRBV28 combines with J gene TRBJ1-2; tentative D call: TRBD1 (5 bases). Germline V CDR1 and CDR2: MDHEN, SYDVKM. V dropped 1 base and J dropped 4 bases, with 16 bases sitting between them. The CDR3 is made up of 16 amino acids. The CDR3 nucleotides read TGTGCCAGCAGTTTATTATCGGGGACGGACATCTATGGCTACACCTTC. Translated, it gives CASSLLSGTDIYGYTF.

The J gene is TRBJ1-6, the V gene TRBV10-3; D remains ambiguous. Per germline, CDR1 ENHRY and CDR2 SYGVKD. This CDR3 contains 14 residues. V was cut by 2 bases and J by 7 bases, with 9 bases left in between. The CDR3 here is CAISEPGFNSPLHF. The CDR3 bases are TGTGCCATCAGTGAGCCCGGTTTCAATTCACCCCTCCACTTT.

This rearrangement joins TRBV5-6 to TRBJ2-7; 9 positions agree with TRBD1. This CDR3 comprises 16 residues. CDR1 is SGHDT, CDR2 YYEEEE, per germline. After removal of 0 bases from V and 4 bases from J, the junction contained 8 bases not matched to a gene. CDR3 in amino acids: CASSLEAGQGSYEQYF. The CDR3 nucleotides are TGTGCCAGCAGCTTGGAAGCGGGACAGGGTTCGTACGAGCAGTACTTC.

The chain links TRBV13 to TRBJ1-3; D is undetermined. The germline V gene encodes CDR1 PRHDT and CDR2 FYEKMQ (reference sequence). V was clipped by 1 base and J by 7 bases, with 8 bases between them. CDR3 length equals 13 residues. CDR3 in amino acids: CASSLVGSNTIYF. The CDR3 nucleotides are TGTGCCAGCAGCTTAGTGGGGAGCAACACCATATATTTT.

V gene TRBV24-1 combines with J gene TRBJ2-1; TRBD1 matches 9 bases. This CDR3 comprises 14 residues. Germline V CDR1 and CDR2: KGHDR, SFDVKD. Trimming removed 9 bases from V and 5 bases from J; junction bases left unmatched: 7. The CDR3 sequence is CATGGGTGNNEQFF. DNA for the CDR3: TGTGCCACCGGGGGGGGGACAGGGAACAATGAGCAGTTCTTC.

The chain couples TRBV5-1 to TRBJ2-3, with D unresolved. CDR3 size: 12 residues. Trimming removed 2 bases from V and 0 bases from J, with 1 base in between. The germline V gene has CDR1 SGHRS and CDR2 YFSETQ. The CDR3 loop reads CASSFSTDTQYF. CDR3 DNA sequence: TGCGCCAGCAGCTTTAGCACAGATACGCAGTATTTT.

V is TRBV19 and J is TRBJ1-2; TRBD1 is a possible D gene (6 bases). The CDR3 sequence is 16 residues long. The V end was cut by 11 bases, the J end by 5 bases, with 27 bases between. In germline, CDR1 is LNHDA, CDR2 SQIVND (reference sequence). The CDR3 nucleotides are TGTGCCGGTACACTGGGTTACCGGGACAAAATTTATGGCTACACCTTC. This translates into CAGTLGYRDKIYGYTF.

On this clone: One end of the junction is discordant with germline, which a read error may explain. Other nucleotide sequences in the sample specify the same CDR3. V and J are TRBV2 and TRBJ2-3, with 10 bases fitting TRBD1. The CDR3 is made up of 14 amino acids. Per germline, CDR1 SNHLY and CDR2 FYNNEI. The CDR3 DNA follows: TGTGCAAGCAAGAGGGACAGGGGTTCGGATACGCAGTATTTT. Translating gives CASKRDRGSDTQYF.

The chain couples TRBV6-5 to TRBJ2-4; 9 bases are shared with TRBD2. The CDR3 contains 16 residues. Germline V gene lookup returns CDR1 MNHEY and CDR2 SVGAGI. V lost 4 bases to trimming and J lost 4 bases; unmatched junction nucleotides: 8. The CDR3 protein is CASSSPRGGRKNIQYF. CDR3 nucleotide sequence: TGTGCCAGCAGTTCCCCGCGGGGGGGCCGAAAAAACATTCAGTACTTC.

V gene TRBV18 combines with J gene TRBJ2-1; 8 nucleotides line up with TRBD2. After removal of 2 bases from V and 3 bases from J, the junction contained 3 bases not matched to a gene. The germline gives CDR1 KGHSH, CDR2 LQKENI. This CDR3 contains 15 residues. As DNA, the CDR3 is TGTGCCAGCTCACCAAACGGGGGGGTCTACAATGAGCAGTTCTTC. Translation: CASSPNGGVYNEQFF.

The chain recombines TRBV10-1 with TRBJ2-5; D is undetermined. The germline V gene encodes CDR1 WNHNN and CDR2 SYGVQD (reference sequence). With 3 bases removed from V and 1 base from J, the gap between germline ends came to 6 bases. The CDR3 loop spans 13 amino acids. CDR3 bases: TGCGCCAGCAGTGACCCAGGCCAAGAGACCCAGTACTTC. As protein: CASSDPGQETQYF.

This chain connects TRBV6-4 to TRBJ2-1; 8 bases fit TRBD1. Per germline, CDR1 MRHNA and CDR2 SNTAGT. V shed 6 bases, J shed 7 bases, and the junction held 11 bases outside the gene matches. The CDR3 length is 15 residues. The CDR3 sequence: CASRNSGGASNEQFF. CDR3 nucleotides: TGTGCCAGCAGAAACTCAGGGGGCGCGTCTAATGAGCAGTTCTTC.

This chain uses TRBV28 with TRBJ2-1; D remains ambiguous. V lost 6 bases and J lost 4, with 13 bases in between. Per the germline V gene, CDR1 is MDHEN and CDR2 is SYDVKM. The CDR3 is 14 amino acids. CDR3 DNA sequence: TGTGCCAGCAGAGGCTCCGGATGGTACAATGAGCAGTTCTTC. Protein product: CASRGSGWYNEQFF.

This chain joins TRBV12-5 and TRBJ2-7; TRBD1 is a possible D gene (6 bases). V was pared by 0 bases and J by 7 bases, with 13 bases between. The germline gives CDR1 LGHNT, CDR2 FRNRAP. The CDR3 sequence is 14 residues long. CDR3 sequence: CASGLVGAPREQYF. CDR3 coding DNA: TGTGCTAGTGGTTTGGTGGGGGCCCCACGTGAGCAGTACTTC.

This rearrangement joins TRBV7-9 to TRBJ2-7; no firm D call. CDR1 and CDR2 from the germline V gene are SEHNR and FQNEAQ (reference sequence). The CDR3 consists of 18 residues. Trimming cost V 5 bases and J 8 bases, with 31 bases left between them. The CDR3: CASSPKSTQTTARVKQYF. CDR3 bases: TGTGCCAGCAGCCCAAAATCTACCCAAACTACTGCAAGGGTGAAGCAGTACTTC.

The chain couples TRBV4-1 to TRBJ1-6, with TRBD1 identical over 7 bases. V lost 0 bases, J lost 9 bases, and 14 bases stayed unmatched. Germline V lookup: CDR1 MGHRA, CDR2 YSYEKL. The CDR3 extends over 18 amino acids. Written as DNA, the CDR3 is TGCGCCAGCAGCCAAGATCCTATATTTGGGCAGGGGGGTTCACCCCTCCACTTT. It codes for CASSQDPIFGQGGSPLHF.

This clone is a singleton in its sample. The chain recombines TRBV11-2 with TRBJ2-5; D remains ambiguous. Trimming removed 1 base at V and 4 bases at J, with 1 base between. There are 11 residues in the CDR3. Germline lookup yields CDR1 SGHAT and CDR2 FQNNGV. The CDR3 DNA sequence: TGTGCCAGCAGCTTAGGAGAGACCCAGTACTTC. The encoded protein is CASSLGETQYF.

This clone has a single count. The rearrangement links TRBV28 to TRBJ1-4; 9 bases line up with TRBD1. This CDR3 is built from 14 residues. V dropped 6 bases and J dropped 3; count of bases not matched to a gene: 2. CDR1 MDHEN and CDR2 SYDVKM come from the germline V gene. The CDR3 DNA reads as TGTGCCAGCAGGGGACAGGGTTCTAATGAAAAACTGTTTTTT. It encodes CASRGQGSNEKLFF.

DNA of the CDR3: TGTGCCAGCAGCTTAGTTAGCGGGAGGGCCGGGGAGACCCAGTACTTC. It translates to CASSLVSGRAGETQYF. This chain uses TRBV7-2 with TRBJ2-5, with TRBD2 matching over 11 bases. There are 16 residues in the CDR3. Germline V gene lookup returns CDR1 SGHTA and CDR2 FQGNSA. J lost 5 bases, V lost 1 base, and 6 bases had no gene match. Using reference TRBV7-2 and TRBJ2-5 for the parts outside the CDR3, the full variable domain is GAGVSQSPSNKVTEKGKDVELRCDPISGHTALYWYRQSLGQGLEFLIYFQGNSAPDKSGLPSDRFSAERTGGSVSTLTIQRTQQEDSAVYLCASSLVSGRAGETQYFGPGTRLLVL.

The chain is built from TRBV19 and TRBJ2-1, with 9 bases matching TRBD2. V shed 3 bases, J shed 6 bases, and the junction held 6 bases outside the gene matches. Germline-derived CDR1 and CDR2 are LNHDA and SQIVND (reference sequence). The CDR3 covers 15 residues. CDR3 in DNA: TGTGCCAGTAGTATTTTCGCGGGGGGGCCCAATGAGCAGTTCTTC. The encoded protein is CASSIFAGGPNEQFF.

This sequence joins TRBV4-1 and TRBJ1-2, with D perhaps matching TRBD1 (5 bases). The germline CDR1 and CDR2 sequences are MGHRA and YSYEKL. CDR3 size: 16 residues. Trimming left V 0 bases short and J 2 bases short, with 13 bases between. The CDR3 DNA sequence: TGCGCCAGCAGCCAAGATGGGGCAGGGATGAACTATGGCTACACCTTC. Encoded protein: CASSQDGAGMNYGYTF.

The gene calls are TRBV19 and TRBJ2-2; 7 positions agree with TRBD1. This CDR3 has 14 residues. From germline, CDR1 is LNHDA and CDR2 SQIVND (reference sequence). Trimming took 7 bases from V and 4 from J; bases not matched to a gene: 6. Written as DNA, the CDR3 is TGTGCCAGTAAATTAGACAGGGCCACCGGGGAGCTGTTTTTT. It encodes CASKLDRATGELFF.

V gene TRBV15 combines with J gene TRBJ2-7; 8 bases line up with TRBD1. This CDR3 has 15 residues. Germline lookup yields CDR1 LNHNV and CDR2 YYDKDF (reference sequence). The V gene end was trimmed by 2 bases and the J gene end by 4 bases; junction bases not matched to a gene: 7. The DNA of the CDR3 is TGTGCCACCAGCAGACCGGGACAGGAGAAGTACGAGCAGTACTTC. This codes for CATSRPGQEKYEQYF. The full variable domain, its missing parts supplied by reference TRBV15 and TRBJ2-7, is DAMVIQNPRYQVTQFGKPVTLSCSQTLNHNVMYWYQQKSSQAPKLLFHYYDKDFNNEADTPDNFQSRRPNTSFCFLDIRSPGLGDTAMYLCATSRPGQEKYEQYFGPGTRLTVT.